Each of the 3 T cell receptor beta chains below was sequenced from the same sample in a study of blood T cell repertoires in COVID-19. Some clones are missing from TCRdb's copy, which holds only in-frame ones; the method was immunoSEQ multiplex PCR. Among 200,000 or so clones listed, approximately 84% were seen once. Sequenced input: peripheral blood. The receptor source for this set is a human donor with acute or convalescent COVID-19. The donor label of this sample is uncertain.

V gene TRBV19 combines with J gene TRBJ1-1, with D perhaps matching TRBD1 (6 bases). CDR3 length: 14 amino acids. The ends were cut back, 4 bases at V and 5 bases at J, with 14 bases in the middle. Per the germline V gene, CDR1 is LNHDA and CDR2 is SQIVND (reference sequence). CDR3 nucleotide sequence: TGTGCCAGTAGTACCACAGGGCCACTAACTGAAGCTTTCTTT. It encodes CASSTTGPLTEAFF.

The V gene is TRBV27, the J gene TRBJ2-1; a possible D gene is TRBD2 (6 bases). The CDR3 spans 13 residues. From germline, CDR1 is MNHEY and CDR2 SMNVEV (reference sequence). V lost 0 bases and J lost 16, with 16 bases in between. CDR3 coding DNA: TGTGCCAGCAGTTTATCGAGGGACTTGAGGCAATTCTTC. Translated: CASSLSRDLRQFF.

This clone was recorded a few times. V is TRBV7-2 and J is TRBJ1-1, with TRBD1 as a possible D gene (5 bases). Trimming took 0 bases from V and 4 from J, leaving 12 bases between them. The germline V gene encodes CDR1 SGHTA and CDR2 FQGNSA. This CDR3 region has 15 residues. DNA of the CDR3: TGTGCCAGCAGCTTAGCTTCCGGGGGGGGCACTGAAGCTTTCTTT. Translating it yields CASSLASGGGTEAFF. The full variable domain, in which reference TRBV7-2 and TRBJ1-1 provide the parts outside the CDR3, is GAGVSQSPSNKVTEKGKDVELRCDPISGHTALYWYRQSLGQGLEFLIYFQGNSAPDKSGLPSDRFSAERTGGSVSTLTIQRTQQEDSAVYLCASSLASGGGTEAFFGQGTRLTVV.